This entry features one T cell receptor beta chain sequence. What it recognizes is unknown. The data are from a study of cytomegalovirus exposure and HLA in healthy donors. Study findings and constraints: As was reported, the HLA-A and HLA-B alleles of most subjects were accurately predicted from TCR beta sequences.

Vbeta (60) and Jbeta (13) primers were used in the PCR. Here immunoSEQ multiplex PCR was the method, and the copy in TCRdb shows in-frame clones only, minus some. The table includes about 160,000 clones, roughly four fifths detected once. The sample comprised PBMCs. This clonotype originated in a female donor in good health and CMV-seronegative.

The CDR3 loop reads CASSGGRPTGNEKLFF. For the CDR3, the DNA is TGTGCCAGCAGTGGAGGGCGCCCTACTGGTAATGAAAAACTGTTTTTT. The genes are TRBV5-5 and TRBJ1-4; D uncertain. CDR3 length: 16 amino acids. Germline-derived CDR1 and CDR2 are SGHKS and YYEKEE (reference sequence). The V end lost 5 bases, the J end lost 4 bases, and 18 bases lay between the germline ends.